What follows are 6 T cell receptor beta chains derived from one specimen sequenced in a study of T cell changes during pregnancy in multiple sclerosis. The assay was immunoSEQ multiplex PCR, and TCRdb's table has in-frame clones only and misses some. Of around 72,000 clones in the sample, 90% to 95% are singletons; the top ten hold 2.1%. This specimen was peripheral blood, taken in the second trimester of pregnancy. The receptors originated from a female donor in good health, enrolled as a control in a pregnancy study.

The rearrangement links TRBV4-1 to TRBJ1-4, with D perhaps TRBD1 (6 bases). The CDR3 loop spans 17 amino acids. CDR1 is MGHRA, CDR2 YSYEKL, per germline. Deletions cut 1 base from V and 6 bases from J, with 18 bases between. CDR3 residues: CASSQVGVRGPDEKLFF. The CDR3 DNA follows: TGCGCCAGCAGCCAAGTTGGGGTGCGGGGGCCTGATGAAAAACTGTTTTTT.

The chain couples TRBV2 to TRBJ1-1; a possible D gene is TRBD1 (5 bases). V was clipped by 6 bases and J by 1 base, with 12 bases between them. The germline CDR1 and CDR2 sequences are SNHLY and FYNNEI. CDR3 size: 14 residues. CDR3 DNA: TGTGCCAGCAGGGCCGGGGGACCGAACACTGAAGCTTTCTTT. This encodes CASRAGGPNTEAFF.

This chain joins TRBV4-3 and TRBJ2-2; 7 bases map to TRBD1. From germline, CDR1 is LGHNA and CDR2 YSLEER. J lost 5 bases, V lost 1 base, and 10 bases had no gene match. This CDR3 contains 17 residues. Here the CDR3 reads CASSQGTTGMATGELFF. As DNA, the CDR3 is TGCGCCAGCAGCCAAGGAACGACAGGGATGGCGACCGGGGAGCTGTTTTTT.

V usage is TRBV6-5 and J usage is TRBJ1-2, with no clear D. Germline-derived CDR1 and CDR2 are MNHEY and SVGAGI. This CDR3 spans 14 amino acids. Trimming cost V 2 bases and J 6 bases, with 13 bases left between them. The CDR3 DNA follows: TGTGCCAGCAGTTACCCCGGGTCACTGCATGGCTACACCTTC. Translation: CASSYPGSLHGYTF.

The chain combines TRBV9 with TRBJ2-5; TRBD2 matches 11 bases. The CDR3 runs to 15 residues. The germline V gene has CDR1 SGDLS and CDR2 YYNGEE. The ends lost 4 bases at V and 3 bases at J; junction bases unmatched: 5. The chain's CDR3 is CASSISGGAEETQYF. CDR3 DNA: TGTGCCAGCAGCATTAGCGGGGGGGCCGAAGAGACCCAGTACTTC.

The gene calls are TRBV6-6 and TRBJ1-1; 7 bases line up with TRBD1. Germline V CDR1 and CDR2: MNHNY, SVGAGI (reference sequence). This CDR3 has 12 amino acids. V was clipped by 5 bases and J by 8 bases; unmatched bases: 5. The CDR3 DNA is TGTGCCAGCAGTATAGGGGGCGGAGAAGCTTTCTTT. Translation gives CASSIGGGEAFF.